This T cell receptor beta chain is drawn from a study of breast tumors, draining lymph nodes, adjacent tissues. TCRdb re-called the multiplex PCR reads through MiXCR, storing one row per CDR3 protein. The sample carries 26,000 or so distinct CDR3 sequences, around 25% recorded once. This clonotype has at least ten counts. V was cut by 5 bases and J by 5 bases, with 13 bases left in between. This CDR3 contains 14 residues. Germline V gene sequence: CDR1 WSHSY, CDR2 SAAADI. The clonotype comes from a female donor with breast cancer. Some clones in this sample may be carry-over from other donors' samples. The rearrangement uses TRBV10-2 and TRBJ1-5; tentatively, D is TRBD1 (5 bases). The sequenced sample consisted of breast tumor tissue. This chain's CDR3 is CASSNFPGDQPQHF. DNA for the CDR3: TGCGCCAGCAGTAATTTTCCGGGGGATCAGCCCCAGCATTTT.